This T cell receptor (beta chain) was sequenced in a study of siplizumab effects on memory and regulatory T cells. General study findings and limits: Alloreactive sequences traceable to unstimulated CD4+ memory cells were significantly reduced by siplizumab.

Some clones are missing from TCRdb's copy, which holds only in-frame ones; the method was immunoSEQ multiplex PCR. The table shows 95,000 to 100,000 clones, with 85% to 95% occurring only once. For this clone: The antigen remains unidentified.

The CDR3 is 13 amino acids. The V gene's germline CDR1 is SGHRS and CDR2 YFSETQ. The trim removed 4 bases at V and 5 bases at J, leaving 4 bases unmatched. The sample taken for sequencing was non-Treg CD4+ T cells sorted from blood. The chain recombines TRBV5-1 with TRBJ2-7; 9 positions match TRBD1. The sequence was collected from a human donor in good health. This chain's CDR3 is CASSATGGNEQYF. CDR3 DNA sequence: TGCGCCAGCAGCGCCACAGGGGGCAACGAGCAGTACTTC. Looking up the rest from reference TRBV5-1 and TRBJ2-7 gives the full variable domain: KAGVTQTPRYLIKTRGQQVTLSCSPISGHRSVSWYQQTPGQGLQFLFEYFSETQRNKGNFPGRFSGRQFSNSRSEMNVSTLELGDSALYLCASSATGGNEQYFGPGTRLTVT.